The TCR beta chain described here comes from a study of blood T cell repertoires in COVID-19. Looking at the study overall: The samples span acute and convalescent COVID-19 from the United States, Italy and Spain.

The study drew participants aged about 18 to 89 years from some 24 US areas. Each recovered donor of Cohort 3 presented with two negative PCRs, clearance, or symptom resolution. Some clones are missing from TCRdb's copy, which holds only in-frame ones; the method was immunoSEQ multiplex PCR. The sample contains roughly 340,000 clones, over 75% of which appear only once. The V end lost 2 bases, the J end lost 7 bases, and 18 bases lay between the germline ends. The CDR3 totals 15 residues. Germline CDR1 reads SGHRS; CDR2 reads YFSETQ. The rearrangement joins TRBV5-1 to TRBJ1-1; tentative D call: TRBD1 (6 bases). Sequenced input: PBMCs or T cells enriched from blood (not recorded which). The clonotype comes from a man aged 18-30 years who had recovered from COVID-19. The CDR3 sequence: CASSLQGWGPVEAFF. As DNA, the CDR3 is TGCGCCAGCAGCTTACAAGGCTGGGGGCCAGTTGAAGCTTTCTTT.